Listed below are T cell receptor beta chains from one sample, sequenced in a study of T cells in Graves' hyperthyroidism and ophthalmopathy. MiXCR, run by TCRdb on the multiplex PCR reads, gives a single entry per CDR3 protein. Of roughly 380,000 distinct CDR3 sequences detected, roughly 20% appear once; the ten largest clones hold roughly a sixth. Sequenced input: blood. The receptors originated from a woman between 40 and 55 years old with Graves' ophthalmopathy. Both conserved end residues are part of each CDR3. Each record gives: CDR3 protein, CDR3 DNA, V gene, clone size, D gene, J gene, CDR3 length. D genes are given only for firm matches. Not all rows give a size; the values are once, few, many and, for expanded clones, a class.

CSVEKGTDSGNTIYF TGCAGCGTTGAGAAGGGGACGGACTCTGGAAACACCATATATTTT TRBV29-1 many . TRBJ1-3 15
CATGTGMSGELFF TGTGCCACCGGGACAGGGATGAGCGGGGAGCTGTTTTTT TRBV24-1 many TRBD1 TRBJ2-2 13
CASTAQVLTYEQYF TGTGCCAGCACTGCGCAGGTGCTAACCTACGAGCAGTACTTC TRBV2 many . TRBJ2-7 14
CASSVQKPGQGHSGANVLTF TGTGCCAGCAGCGTTCAAAAACCGGGACAGGGACACTCTGGGGCCAACGTCCTGACTTTC TRBV9 once TRBD1 TRBJ2-6 20
CASKRTFRNTIYF TGTGCCAGCAAGAGGACTTTTAGAAACACCATATATTTT TRBV2 many . TRBJ1-3 13
CASSDHGTGTWQYF TGTGCCAGCAGTGATCACGGGACAGGGACATGGCAGTACTTC TRBV2 . TRBD1 TRBJ2-7 14
CASRKLGQGAYEQYF TGTGCCAGCAGAAAATTGGGACAGGGCGCCTACGAGCAGTACTTC TRBV6-2/TRBV6-3 . TRBD1 TRBJ2-7 15
CASSQLRGSSYEQYF TGTGCCAGCAGTCAACTTCGCGGGAGCTCCTACGAGCAGTACTTC TRBV28 . TRBD2 TRBJ2-7 15
CASSESGLAGVSQYF TGCGCCAGCAGTGAGTCGGGACTAGCGGGAGTTTCGCAGTACTTC TRBV10-2 many TRBD2 TRBJ2-7 15
CASSQEGRVDTGELFF TGTGCCAGCAGCCAAGAGGGGAGGGTGGACACCGGGGAGCTGTTTTTT TRBV4-2 few TRBD2 TRBJ2-2 16
CASNRDRGTGANVLTF TGTGCCAGCAACCGGGACAGGGGGACTGGGGCCAACGTCCTGACTTTC TRBV28 . TRBD1 TRBJ2-6 16
CASSYSDSGTDEQYF TGTGCCAGCAGTTACTCGGATAGCGGGACCGACGAGCAGTACTTC TRBV6-2/TRBV6-3 many TRBD2 TRBJ2-7 15
CASSPGLANEQYF TGTGCCAGCTCACCGGGACTAGCGAACGAGCAGTACTTC TRBV18 many TRBD2 TRBJ2-7 13
CASGVRDTRGYTF TGTGCTAGTGGAGTCCGGGACACCCGGGGCTACACCTTC TRBV12-5 many . TRBJ1-2 13
CAWSGQGDTEELFF TGTGCCTGGAGTGGACAGGGGGACACCGAGGAGCTGTTTTTT TRBV30 . TRBD1 TRBJ2-2 14
CASSPGYGGVSGYTF TGTGCCAGCAGTCCCGGTTACGGGGGGGTGTCTGGCTACACCTTC TRBV5-6 . . TRBJ1-2 15
CASISTYEQYF TGTGCCAGCATAAGTACCTACGAGCAGTACTTC TRBV28 . . TRBJ2-7 11
CSATLDSYGYAF TGCAGTGCTACTCTAGACAGTTATGGCTACGCCTTC TRBV20-1 many . TRBJ1-2 12
CASSWGDEQYF TGTGCCAGCAGCTGGGGCGACGAGCAGTACTTC TRBV5-4 many . TRBJ2-7 11
CASSQDPRTGRNGYTF TGCGCCAGCAGCCAAGATCCCAGGACAGGGAGGAATGGCTACACCTTC TRBV4-1 many TRBD1 TRBJ1-2 16
CATSRQEAGTQETQYF TGTGCCACCAGCAGACAAGAAGCGGGGACACAAGAGACCCAGTACTTC TRBV15 . . TRBJ2-5 16
CGSGRRRYEQYF TGTGGCAGCGGGAGAAGGAGGTACGAGCAGTACTTC TRBV28 . TRBD2 TRBJ2-7 12
CASSLTSSGSYEQYF TGTGCCAGCAGCTTAACGTCTAGCGGGAGCTACGAGCAGTACTTC TRBV7-2 many TRBD2 TRBJ2-7 15
CAWKDNSLPSTGELFF TGTGCCTGGAAGGACAATAGTCTCCCTTCCACCGGGGAGCTGTTTTTT TRBV30 many . TRBJ2-2 16
CASTTSPGGSYEQYF TGTGCCAGCACCACCTCCCCGGGGGGATCCTACGAGCAGTACTTC TRBV6-5 many TRBD2 TRBJ2-7 15
CASSLSPENTEAFF TGCGCCAGCAGCTTGTCCCCCGAGAACACTGAAGCTTTCTTT TRBV5-1 many . TRBJ1-1 14
CASSLTWTEAFF TGTGCCAGCAGTTTAACTTGGACTGAAGCTTTCTTT TRBV12-3/TRBV12-4 many . TRBJ1-1 12
CASKNPGLDSEQFF TGTGCCAGCAAAAACCCGGGCCTGGACTCCGAGCAGTTCTTC TRBV6-1 . . TRBJ2-1 14
CASSQPGQGEEQYF TGTGCCAGCAGCCAACCAGGACAGGGAGAAGAGCAGTACTTC TRBV3-1 many TRBD1 TRBJ2-7 14
CASSERDRPNQPQHF TGTGCCAGCAGTGAAAGGGACAGACCGAATCAGCCCCAGCATTTT TRBV2 many TRBD1 TRBJ1-5 15
CATSRGVDDQETQYF TGTGCCACCAGCAGAGGGGTGGATGACCAAGAGACCCAGTACTTC TRBV15 . . TRBJ2-5 15
CASSPVGRFYGYTF TGCGCCAGCAGCCCCGTCGGAAGGTTCTATGGCTACACCTTC TRBV5-1 many . TRBJ1-2 14
CASSYLRGSPDTQYF TGTGCCAGCAGTTACCTCAGGGGGAGTCCAGATACGCAGTATTTT TRBV6-5 many TRBD1 TRBJ2-3 15
CASSLYGPSNQPQHF TGTGCCAGCAGTTTATATGGGCCGAGCAATCAGCCCCAGCATTTT TRBV27 many . TRBJ1-5 15
CASGLGIVDEQFF TGTGCCAGCGGACTAGGTATAGTAGATGAGCAGTTCTTC TRBV6-5 many TRBD2 TRBJ2-1 13
CASSLYAVYSGNTIYF TGTGCCAGCAGTTTATACGCGGTCTACTCTGGAAACACCATATATTTT TRBV12-3/TRBV12-4 many . TRBJ1-3 16
CASSAGEIQYF TGCGCCAGCAGCGCCGGGGAGATCCAGTACTTC TRBV5-1 . . TRBJ2-5 11
CASSYKTPYDGYTF TGTGCCAGCAGTTACAAGACGCCTTACGATGGCTACACCTTC TRBV6-5 many . TRBJ1-2 14
CAISDQGGTEAFF TGTGCCATCAGTGACCAGGGCGGCACTGAAGCTTTCTTT TRBV10-3 many . TRBJ1-1 13
CASSLGFSNTGELFF TGTGCCAGCAGCCTAGGTTTTTCGAACACCGGGGAGCTGTTTTTT TRBV6-5 many . TRBJ2-2 15
CASSYQNYGYTF TGTGCCAGCAGTTATCAAAACTATGGCTACACCTTC TRBV28 many . TRBJ1-2 12
CASSDRTSAHYEQYF TGTGCCAGCAGCGATAGGACTAGCGCCCACTACGAGCAGTACTTC TRBV7-2 many TRBD2 TRBJ2-7 15
CSVEWGDRGETQYF TGCAGCGTTGAATGGGGGGACAGGGGAGAGACCCAGTACTTC TRBV29-1 many TRBD1 TRBJ2-5 14
CASSPIAGLSSYEQYF TGTGCCAGCAGCCCTATAGCGGGCCTCAGCTCCTACGAGCAGTACTTC TRBV28 . TRBD2 TRBJ2-7 16
CASSIPGTGQPQHF TGTGCCAGTAGTATTCCAGGGACCGGTCAGCCCCAGCATTTT TRBV19 many . TRBJ1-5 14
CASSIAGAEAFF TGTGCCAGTAGTATTGCGGGAGCTGAAGCTTTCTTT TRBV19 many . TRBJ1-1 12
CASSLRGQQYF TGTGCCAGCAGTTTAAGGGGACAGCAGTACTTC TRBV12-3/TRBV12-4 many . TRBJ2-7 11
CASKQGAGTEAFF TGTGCCAGCAAACAGGGGGCTGGCACTGAAGCTTTCTTT TRBV3-1 few TRBD1 TRBJ1-1 13
CASSKAGGDSSYEQYF TGTGCCAGCAGCAAAGCCGGCGGGGATAGCTCCTACGAGCAGTACTTC TRBV6-1 many . TRBJ2-7 16
CASSPLQGLLLETQYF TGTGCCAGCAGCCCTCTTCAGGGGTTATTACTGGAGACCCAGTACTTC TRBV12-3/TRBV12-4 . . TRBJ2-5 16
CASSTQQNSNQPQHF TGTGCCAGCAGTACCCAGCAAAATAGCAATCAGCCCCAGCATTTT TRBV6-5 many . TRBJ1-5 15
CASSQTGENYGYTF TGTGCCAGCAGCCAAACAGGGGAAAACTATGGCTACACCTTC TRBV12-3/TRBV12-4 . TRBD1 TRBJ1-2 14
CSVQRGGSRHEQYF TGCAGTGTACAAAGGGGCGGGAGTCGCCACGAGCAGTACTTC TRBV20-1 many TRBD2 TRBJ2-7 14
CAISELFSGRTSGQETQYF TGTGCCATCAGTGAGTTGTTTTCGGGTCGGACTAGCGGCCAAGAGACCCAGTACTTC TRBV10-3 many TRBD2 TRBJ2-5 19
CATSRDRTINQPQHF TGTGCCACCAGCAGAGACCGGACAATCAATCAGCCCCAGCATTTT TRBV15 . . TRBJ1-5 15